This TCR beta chain emerged from a study of blood T cell repertoires in COVID-19. Across the study: Collection of acute and convalescent COVID-19 samples took place in the United States, Italy and Spain.

The study counted Cohort 3 donors as recovered given two negative PCRs, clearance, or symptom resolution. In the study's own analysis: Amplification from reference gene primers served as the basis for estimated nucleated cell counts. Sequencing used immunoSEQ multiplex PCR; TCRdb keeps in-frame clones, though not all of them. The V and J calls and the clone size are those of that table, but D and trimming were determined from the DNA. The table records a few hundred thousand clones, approximately 89% of them present only once. Germline V gene lookup returns CDR1 KGHSH and CDR2 LQKENI. V gave up 2 bases and J gave up 4 bases; unmatched junction bases: 5. This CDR3 has 14 amino acids.

The material sequenced was PBMCs or T cells enriched from blood (not recorded which). The source is a woman aged 25 to 39 who had recovered from COVID-19. The chain links TRBV18 to TRBJ2-7; TRBD1 aligns across 7 bases. Written as DNA, the CDR3 is TGTGCCAGCTCACCAAGGGGCAGGGGGTACGAGCAGTACTTC. Protein product: CASSPRGRGYEQYF.